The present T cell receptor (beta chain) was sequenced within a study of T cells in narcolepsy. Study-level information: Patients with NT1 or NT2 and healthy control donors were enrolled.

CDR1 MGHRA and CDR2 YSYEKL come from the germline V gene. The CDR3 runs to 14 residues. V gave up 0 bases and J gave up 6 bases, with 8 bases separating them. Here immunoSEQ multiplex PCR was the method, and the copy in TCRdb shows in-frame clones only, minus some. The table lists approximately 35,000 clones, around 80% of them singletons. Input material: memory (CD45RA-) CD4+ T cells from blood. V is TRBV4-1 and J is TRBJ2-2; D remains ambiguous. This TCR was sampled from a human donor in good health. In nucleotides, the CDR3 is TGCGCCAGCAGCCAAGATTGGTGGGCCGGGGAGCTGTTTTTT. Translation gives CASSQDWWAGELFF.